This TCR beta chain was sequenced for a study of T-cell reconstitution after alpha-beta-depleted transplantation in children. General study points: It was newly produced T cells that mostly accounted for T-cell counts and diversity one year after transplant.

The CDR3 is made up of 16 amino acids. Germline V gene lookup returns CDR1 MDHEN and CDR2 SYDVKM. J was trimmed by 6 bases and V by 6 bases; bases with no gene match: 11. Preparation of the TCRbeta library was carried out with unique molecular identifiers. TCRdb re-analysed the PCR reads in MiXCR, keeping a single row per CDR3 protein. The data hold 490,000 or so distinct CDR3 sequences, with roughly a tenth observed a single time. Many counts were recorded for this clonotype. The antigen is unknown. The V gene is TRBV28, the J gene TRBJ2-3, with TRBD2 matching over 11 bases. Here the sequenced sample was PBMCs, taken before TCRalphabeta/CD19-depleted stem cell transplant. The receptor's source is a child aged 2 to 10 with inherited bone marrow failure, due to receive a stem cell transplant. The DNA of the CDR3 is TGTGCCAGCAGCCGATTACTAGCGGGAGTGGTGGATACGCAGTATTTT. Translating gives CASSRLLAGVVDTQYF.